The 3 T cell receptor beta chains presented below share a single source sample, sequenced in a study of T cell repertoires in cytomegalovirus infection. From the reads, TCRdb called clonotypes with MiXCR, one entry per CDR3 protein. The sample has roughly 200,000 distinct CDR3 sequences; 35% to 45% are singletons. These receptors are not linked to any known antigen. The sequencing used CD8+ T cells from cultured PBMCs, collected from culture after CMV antigen stimulation. The receptors come from a human donor in good health (CMV status not recorded). Some clones in this sample may be carry-over from other donors' samples.

This clonotype appeared a few times. The genes are TRBV12-3 or TRBV12-4 and TRBJ2-5; TRBD2 aligns across 9 bases. The CDR3 is made up of 15 amino acids. Trimming took 5 bases from V and 3 from J; bases not matched to a gene: 7. The CDR3 nucleotides are TGTGCCAGCAGTCACCGGGCTAGCGGGAAAGAGACCCAGTACTTC. Amino acid sequence: CASSHRASGKETQYF.

This sequence joins TRBV6-1 and TRBJ1-5; possibly TRBD1 for D (5 bases). The CDR3 runs 14 residues. V lost 4 bases and J lost 7, with 14 bases in between. CDR1 and CDR2 (germline): MNHNS, SASEGT. DNA for the CDR3: TGTGCCAGCAGTGTTGGAGGGGCGGTGCAGCCCCAGCATTTT. It specifies CASSVGGAVQPQHF.

This chain connects TRBV6-5 to TRBJ2-3; tentative D call: TRBD1 (6 bases). This CDR3 region has 14 residues. Germline V gene data show CDR1 as MNHEY and CDR2 as SVGAGI. Trimming left V 5 bases short and J 4 bases short, with 13 bases between. The CDR3 bases are TGTGCCAGCAGTCTACAGGGCAGGTCAGATACGCAGTATTTT. Encoded protein: CASSLQGRSDTQYF.